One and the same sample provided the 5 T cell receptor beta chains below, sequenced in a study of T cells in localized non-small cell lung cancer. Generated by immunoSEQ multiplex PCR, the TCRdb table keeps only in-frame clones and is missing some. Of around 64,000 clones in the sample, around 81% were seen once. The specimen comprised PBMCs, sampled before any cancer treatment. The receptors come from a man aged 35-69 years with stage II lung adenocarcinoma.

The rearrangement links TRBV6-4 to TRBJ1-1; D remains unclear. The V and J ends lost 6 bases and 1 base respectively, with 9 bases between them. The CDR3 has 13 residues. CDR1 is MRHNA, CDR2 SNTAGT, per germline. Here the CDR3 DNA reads TGTGCCAGCAGGGAGGAGCAGAACACTGAAGCTTTCTTT. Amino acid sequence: CASREEQNTEAFF.

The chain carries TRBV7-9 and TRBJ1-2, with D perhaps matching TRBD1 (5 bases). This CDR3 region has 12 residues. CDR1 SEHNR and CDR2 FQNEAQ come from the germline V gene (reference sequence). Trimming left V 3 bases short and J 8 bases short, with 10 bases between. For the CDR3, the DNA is TGTGCCAGCAGCTTGGGGGGGAACGGCTACACCTTC. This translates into CASSLGGNGYTF.

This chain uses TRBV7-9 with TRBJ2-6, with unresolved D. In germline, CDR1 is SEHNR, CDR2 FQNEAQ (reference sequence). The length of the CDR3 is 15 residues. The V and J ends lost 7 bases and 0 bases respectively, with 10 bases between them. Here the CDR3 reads CASTSPFSGANVLTF. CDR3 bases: TGTGCCAGCACCTCACCGTTCTCTGGGGCCAACGTCCTGACTTTC.

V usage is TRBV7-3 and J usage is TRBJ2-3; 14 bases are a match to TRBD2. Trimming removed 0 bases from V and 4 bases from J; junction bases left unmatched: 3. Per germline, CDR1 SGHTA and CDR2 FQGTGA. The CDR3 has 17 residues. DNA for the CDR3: TGTGCCAGCAGCTTAACGGGGACTAGCGGGAGTCCAGATACGCAGTATTTT. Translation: CASSLTGTSGSPDTQYF.

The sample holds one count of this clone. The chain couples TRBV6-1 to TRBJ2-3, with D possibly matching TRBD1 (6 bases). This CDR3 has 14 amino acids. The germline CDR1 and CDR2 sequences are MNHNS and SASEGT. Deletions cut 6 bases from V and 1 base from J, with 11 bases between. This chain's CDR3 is CASSSGHRTDTQYF. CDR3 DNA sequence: TGTGCCAGCAGCTCGGGACATCGCACAGATACGCAGTATTTT.